The sequence of this T cell receptor (beta chain) was determined in a study of T cells in Graves' hyperthyroidism and ophthalmopathy. General study points: Stable hyperthyroidism and ophthalmopathy were separated using 13 V-J signatures.

In its sample, this clonotype was seen many times. What it recognizes is unknown. V was pared by 4 bases and J by 0 bases, with 3 bases of the junction left unmatched. The CDR3 has 16 amino acids. Germline CDR1 SGHRS, CDR2 YFSETQ. The source material, RNA transcripts, was used to amplify TCR beta CDR3 regions. HTBI primers drove first-round RT-PCR of the TCR CDR3. TCRdb analysed the multiplex PCR reads with MiXCR anew, one entry per CDR3 protein. The sample shows fewer than 600,000 distinct CDR3 sequences, about 15% of them seen only once. The clonotype comes from a woman aged 18-29 years with Graves' hyperthyroidism. The sequencing input was blood. The V and J genes are TRBV5-1 and TRBJ1-6; 8 bases fit TRBD1. In nucleotides, the CDR3 is TGCGCCAGCAGCGACGGACAGGGCTCCTATAATTCACCCCTCCACTTT. Translation: CASSDGQGSYNSPLHF.